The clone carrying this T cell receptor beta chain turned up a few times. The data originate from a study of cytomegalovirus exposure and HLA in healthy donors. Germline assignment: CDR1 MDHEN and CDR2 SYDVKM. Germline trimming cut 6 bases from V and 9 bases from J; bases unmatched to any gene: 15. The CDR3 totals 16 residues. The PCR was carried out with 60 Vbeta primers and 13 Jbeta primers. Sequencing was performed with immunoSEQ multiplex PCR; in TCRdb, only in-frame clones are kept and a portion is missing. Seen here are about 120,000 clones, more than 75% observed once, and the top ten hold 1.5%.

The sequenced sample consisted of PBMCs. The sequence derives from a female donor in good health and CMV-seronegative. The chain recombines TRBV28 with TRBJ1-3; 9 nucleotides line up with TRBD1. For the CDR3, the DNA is TGTGCCAGCAGCCATCCTCCGACAGGGGGTATTGGCACCATATATTTT. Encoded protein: CASSHPPTGGIGTIYF.